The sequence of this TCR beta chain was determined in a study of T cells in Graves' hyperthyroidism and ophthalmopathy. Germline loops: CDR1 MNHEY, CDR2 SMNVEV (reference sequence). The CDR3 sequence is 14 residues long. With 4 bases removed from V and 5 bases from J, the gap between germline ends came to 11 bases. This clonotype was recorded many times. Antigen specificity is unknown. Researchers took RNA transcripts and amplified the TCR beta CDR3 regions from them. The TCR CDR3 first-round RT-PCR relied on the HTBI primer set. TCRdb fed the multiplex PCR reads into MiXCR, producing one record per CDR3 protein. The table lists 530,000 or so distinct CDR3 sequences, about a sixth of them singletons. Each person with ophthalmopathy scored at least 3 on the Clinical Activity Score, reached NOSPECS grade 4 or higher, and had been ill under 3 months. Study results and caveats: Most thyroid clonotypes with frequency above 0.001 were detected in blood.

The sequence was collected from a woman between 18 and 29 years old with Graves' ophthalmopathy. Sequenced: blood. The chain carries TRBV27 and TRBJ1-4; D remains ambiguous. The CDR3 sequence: CASSSLKDNEKLFF. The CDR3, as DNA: TGTGCCAGCAGTTCCTTAAAGGACAATGAAAAACTGTTTTTT.